This T cell receptor beta chain was found in a study of PD-1 blockade in classical Hodgkin lymphoma. This clone was observed once. The antigen is not known. This CDR3 has 16 residues. Trimming took 3 bases from V and 1 from J; bases not matched to a gene: 9. CDR1 and CDR2 from the germline V gene are SGHTA and FQGNSA. The patients all showed relapse after autologous stem cell transplantation, while their brentuximab vedotin exposure varied. Classification of best responses gave complete response, partial response or progressive disease. Only in-frame clones appear in the TCRdb table, and some are missing; sequencing was by immunoSEQ multiplex PCR. Here the sample spans more than 140,000 clones, approximately 81% being singletons. Overall study results and limits: Only CD4+ TCR diversity, not CD8+, had risen significantly by C4D1.

The material sequenced was peripheral blood mononuclear cells (PBMCs), taken before the second cycle of nivolumab. The genes are TRBV7-2 and TRBJ2-7, with 7 bases aligning to TRBD2. The origin of this receptor is a human donor with classical Hodgkin lymphoma. The CDR3 DNA reads TGTGCCAGCAGCTTTGGTGACGGGAGGTCGTCCTACGAGCAGTACTTC. It codes for CASSFGDGRSSYEQYF.